These 20 T cell receptor delta chains were all obtained from the same sample, sequenced in a study of gamma-delta chains in newborns, infants, children. TCRdb re-called the reads using CATT. Of a few thousand delta-chain clones in the sample, more than 4% were seen once. The sample was blood. These receptor sequences come from a child who was a newborn, infant or young child, either healthy, febrile or measles-vaccinated (not recorded which).

The genes are TRDV1 and TRDJ3; D gene ambiguous. CDR1 is TSWWSYY and CDR2 is QGS in the germline V gene. V lost 0 bases to trimming and J lost 3 bases, with 21 bases between them. The CDR3 is made up of 21 amino acids. CDR3 bases: TGTGCTCTTGGGGAACTAACCTCGATCCCTTTCCACCGCTGGGACACCCGACAGATGTTTTTC. The encoded protein is CALGELTSIPFHRWDTRQMFF.

The V gene lacks a call, and TRDJ2 is the J gene; the table's D call, TRDD3, was not checked against the DNA. CDR3 size: 19 residues. CDR3 nucleotide sequence: TGTGCCTGTGACAGGGTACTGGGGTCTCATTCCCTTTTGACAGCACAACTCTTCTTT. It encodes CACDRVLGSHSLLTAQLFF.

The chain links TRDV2 to TRDJ1; 8 bases are shared with TRDD3. The ends lost 2 bases at V and 0 bases at J; junction bases unmatched: 10. The CDR3 totals 17 residues. Germline-derived CDR1 and CDR2 are GEAIGNYY and EKD. CDR3 coding DNA: TGTGCCTGTGACATACTGGGGGGTACGGAGGACACCGATAAACTCATCTTT. This codes for CACDILGGTEDTDKLIF.

In its sample, this clone is medium-sized. The gene calls are TRDV2 and TRDJ1, with 7 bases fitting TRDD3. J lost 9 bases, V lost 1 base, and 10 bases had no gene match. CDR1 is GEAIGNYY and CDR2 is EKD in the germline V gene. This CDR3 region has 14 residues. CDR3 loop: CACDTIGDRRELIF. The CDR3 nucleotides are TGTGCCTGTGACACTATTGGGGATAGACGAGAACTCATCTTT.

Details on this clone: A far more abundant clone sits one base away, making this likely a read error. CDR3 amino acids: CACDTVLGDSYWDTRQMFF. The CDR3 nucleotides are TGTGCCTGTGACACCGTACTGGGGGATAGCTACTGGGACACCCGACAGATGTTTTTC. V is TRDV2 and J is TRDJ3; 11 positions match TRDD3. Germline loops: CDR1 GEAIGNYY, CDR2 EKD. The CDR3 runs to 19 residues. Trimming at V came to 0 bases and at J to 3 bases, leaving 6 bases not matched to a gene.

Remarks on this clone: A read error is possible here, since a much larger clone lies one base away. The same CDR3 can be traced to other DNA sequences in this sample. V gene TRDV2 combines with J gene TRDJ3, with 12 bases aligning to TRDD3. V shed 2 bases, J shed 4 bases, and the junction held 5 bases outside the gene matches. Germline CDR1 GEAIGNYY, CDR2 EKD. The CDR3 loop spans 18 amino acids. The CDR3 reads CACDSTGGYSWDTRQMFF. DNA for the CDR3: TGTGCCTGTGACAGTACTGGGGGATACTCTTGGGACACCCGACAGATGTTTTTC.

The rearrangement joins TRDV1 to TRDJ1; no clear D gene. This CDR3 spans 17 amino acids. The germline V and J ends were trimmed by 5 bases and 3 bases, with 22 bases remaining between them. The germline V gene encodes CDR1 TSWWSYY and CDR2 QGS. CDR3 protein: CALGPALIPRPPDKLIF. CDR3 DNA sequence: TGTGCTCTTGGGCCTGCTCTAATTCCGCGGCCACCCGATAAACTCATCTTT.

The V gene is TRDV2, the J gene TRDJ2; 7 bases fit TRDD3. The germline V gene has CDR1 GEAIGNYY and CDR2 EKD. This CDR3 comprises 19 residues. J was trimmed by 0 bases and V by 0 bases; bases with no gene match: 12. The CDR3 sequence: CACDTEGCWGHALTAQLFF. CDR3 DNA: TGTGCCTGTGACACCGAAGGCTGCTGGGGGCATGCTTTGACAGCACAACTCTTCTTT.

In its sample, this clone was seen a few times. This chain joins TRDV1 and TRDJ1, with 9 bases identical to TRDD3. Trimming cost V 6 bases and J 0 bases; bases outside gene matches: 8. Germline loops: CDR1 TSWWSYY, CDR2 QGS. There are 16 residues in the CDR3. CDR3 sequence (DNA): TGTGCTCTTGGATCGCTGTACTGGGGGAACACCGATAAACTCATCTTT. Its translation: CALGSLYWGNTDKLIF.

Comment on this clone: At the DNA level, this CDR3 is encoded by other sequences in the same sample as well. This chain connects TRDV1 to TRDJ1, with D unresolved. This CDR3 has 14 amino acids. V was trimmed by 1 base and J by 0 bases, leaving 6 bases between them. Germline lookup yields CDR1 TSWWSYY and CDR2 QGS. Written as DNA, the CDR3 is TGTGCTCTTGGGGAACCGAGGTACACCGATAAACTCATCTTT. This codes for CALGEPRYTDKLIF.

This clone was counted a few times. This chain links TRDV1 with TRDJ1; 9 nucleotides line up with TRDD3. V lost 5 bases to trimming and J lost 1 base; unmatched junction nucleotides: 23. The CDR3 length is 21 residues. Germline CDR1 reads TSWWSYY; CDR2 reads QGS. CDR3 nucleotides: TGTGCTCTTGGGACCGCTTTCGGGCTGTACTGGGGGACTAGGGCCACCGATAAACTCATCTTT. It specifies CALGTAFGLYWGTRATDKLIF.

J is TRDJ1 and V is TRDV2; D might be TRDD3 (6 bases). The ends were cut back, 1 base at V and 0 bases at J, with 11 bases in the middle. Germline values: CDR1 GEAIGNYY, CDR2 EKD. This CDR3 has 15 residues. The CDR3 coding sequence is TGTGCCTGTGACACTCCTTGGGGGGACACCGATAAACTCATCTTT. Translation: CACDTPWGDTDKLIF.

The table lists this clone with a few counts. The V and J genes are TRDV2 and TRDJ3, with 12 bases that match TRDD3. Germline CDR1 GEAIGNYY, CDR2 EKD. CDR3 size: 22 residues. The junction had 11 bases not matched to a gene; V was cut back by 0 bases and J by 0 bases. The CDR3 region is CACDTATGGYTPSSWDTRQMFF. The CDR3 DNA reads as TGTGCCTGTGACACCGCTACTGGGGGATACACCCCTAGCTCCTGGGACACCCGACAGATGTTTTTC.

This clone was counted only a few times. TCRdb attributes to this sequence the protein of a much larger clone, which differs from the DNA translation at residue 3; a read error is likely, and the protein displayed is translated from the DNA. V usage is TRDV2 and J usage is TRDJ1, with TRDD3 matching over 12 bases. The CDR3 is 14 residues long. Germline lookup yields CDR1 GEAIGNYY and CDR2 EKD. The chain's CDR3 is CARDTVLGDTKLIF. The CDR3 DNA sequence: TGTGCCCGTGACACCGTACTGGGGGATACTAAACTCATCTTT.

This clone was detected a few times. The rearrangement joins TRAV29/DV5 to TRDJ1; 8 bases fit TRDD3. The germline CDR1 and CDR2 sequences are NSMFDY and ISSIKDK. The trim removed 0 bases at V and 0 bases at J, leaving 13 bases unmatched. The CDR3 totals 18 residues. The CDR3 nucleotides read TGTGCAGCAAGCGCGAACCCCATTTTACTGGGGGACACCGATAAACTCATCTTT. It encodes CAASANPILLGDTDKLIF.

The chain uses TRDV2 and TRDJ1, with 12 bases lining up with TRDD3. Trimming cost V 0 bases and J 0 bases; bases outside gene matches: 13. Germline V gene sequence: CDR1 GEAIGNYY, CDR2 EKD. CDR3 size: 20 residues. As DNA, the CDR3 is TGTGCCTGTGACACCGGCTGGGGGATACGCGGGGACGGGTACACCGATAAACTCATCTTT. Translation: CACDTGWGIRGDGYTDKLIF.

A few counts support this clone. The chain employs TRDV2 and TRDJ3, with TRDD3 matching over 7 bases. The length of the CDR3 is 19 residues. Germline values: CDR1 GEAIGNYY, CDR2 EKD. V was clipped by 7 bases and J by 1 base; unmatched bases: 15. CDR3 DNA sequence: TGTGCCTGCAACACCGTGATGGGGGACACTTCCTGGGACACCCGACAGATGTTTTTC. Its translation is CACNTVMGDTSWDTRQMFF.

The sample holds a few counts of this clone. V and J are TRDV3 and TRDJ3; a weak D match, TRDD3 (6 bases). There are 20 residues in the CDR3. The V and J ends lost 1 base and 0 bases respectively, with 22 bases between them. Germline lookup yields CDR1 TVYSNPD and CDR2 GDNSRS (reference sequence). The CDR3, as DNA: TGTGCCTTTAACGGGCTGGGGACCCTAACCTACTCCTGGGACACCCGACAGATGTTTTTC. This sequence encodes CAFNGLGTLTYSWDTRQMFF.

On this clone itself: At the DNA level, this CDR3 is encoded by other sequences in the same sample as well. This chain links TRDV2 with TRDJ3, with 8 bases that match TRDD3. The CDR3 extends over 18 amino acids. The V gene end was trimmed by 0 bases and the J gene end by 0 bases; junction bases not matched to a gene: 3. Germline V CDR1 and CDR2: GEAIGNYY, EKD. The CDR3 spells CACDTYWGSSWDTRQMFF. For the CDR3, the DNA is TGTGCCTGTGACACCTACTGGGGGTCCTCCTGGGACACCCGACAGATGTTTTTC.

In its sample, this clone ranks as medium-sized (0.01 to 0.1%). The chain combines TRDV2 with TRDJ2; 8 positions agree with TRDD3. The V and J ends lost 0 bases and 4 bases, in that order; junction bases with no gene match: 0. This CDR3 is built from 14 residues. CDR1 and CDR2 (germline): GEAIGNYY, EKD. The CDR3 bases are TGTGCCTGTGACACCGGGGATACGACAGCACAACTCTTCTTT. This encodes CACDTGDTTAQLFF.